The 31 T cell receptor beta chains given below trace back to one sample, sequenced in a study of blood T cells in healthy people across ages. PCR was performed a second time for roughly 7 to 11 cycles using a sample-barcoded 5' primer and a J-beta primer mix. Via MiXCR, TCRdb re-called the 5' RACE reads, giving one row per CDR3 protein. The table records about 900,000 distinct CDR3 sequences, about 48% of them present only once. The specimen was blood. The receptor source for this set is a man in his thirties or forties in good health.

This rearrangement joins TRBV10-3 to TRBJ1-5, with D possibly TRBD1 on 6 matching bases. V was pared by 2 bases and J by 2 bases, with 13 bases between. Germline CDR1 and CDR2: ENHRY and SYGVKD. The CDR3 covers 16 residues. The CDR3 region has the DNA TGTGCCATCAGTGAGCAGGGGACTTTGGGCAATCAGCCCCAGCATTTT. Residues: CAISEQGTLGNQPQHF.

This rearrangement joins TRBV29-1 to TRBJ2-3; unclear D gene. V was pared by 8 bases and J by 7 bases, with 13 bases between. The CDR3 sequence is 11 residues long. The germline gives CDR1 SQVTM, CDR2 ANQGSEA. CDR3 bases: TGCAGCTTTCGACCAGACAATACGCAGTATTTT. Translation gives CSFRPDNTQYF.

This clonotype was recorded a few times. The V and J genes are TRBV12-3 or TRBV12-4 and TRBJ2-1; TRBD2 agrees at 13 bases. The length of the CDR3 is 16 residues. V lost 3 bases, J lost 7 bases, and 6 bases stayed unmatched. The CDR3 sequence: CASSFTSGGDNNEQFF. The CDR3, as DNA: TGTGCCAGCAGTTTCACTAGCGGGGGGGATAATAATGAGCAGTTCTTC.

The chain joins TRBV20-1 to TRBJ1-2; no firm D call. Germline loops: CDR1 DFQATT, CDR2 SNEGSKA (reference sequence). Trimming shortened V by 4 bases and J by 5 bases, and 20 bases separated the two germline ends. The CDR3 has 15 amino acids. The CDR3 DNA reads TGCAGTGCTACCTTATCCTCGGGTACTCTTTATGGCTACACCTTC. Translating it yields CSATLSSGTLYGYTF.

This clonotype has just a few counts. J is TRBJ1-6 and V is TRBV11-2; 9 nucleotides agree with TRBD1. The J segment lost 6 bases and the V segment lost 3 bases, leaving 9 bases of the junction unmatched. Germline V CDR1 and CDR2: SGHAT, FQNNGV. The CDR3 has 17 amino acids. In nucleotides, the CDR3 is TGTGCCAGCAGCTTGAGGACAGGGGCGTTCGGTAATTCACCCCTCCACTTT. Translation gives CASSLRTGAFGNSPLHF.

This clonotype has only a few counts. This rearrangement joins TRBV6-1 to TRBJ1-5; D may be TRBD1 (5 bases). With 3 bases removed from V and 6 bases from J, the gap between germline ends came to 15 bases. The CDR3 loop spans 15 amino acids. Germline-derived CDR1 and CDR2 are MNHNS and SASEGT. The CDR3 sequence is CASSDGRGPGQPQHF. In nucleotides, the CDR3 is TGTGCCAGCAGTGACGGTCGGGGACCCGGTCAGCCCCAGCATTTT.

This chain links TRBV7-9 with TRBJ2-1; 13 positions agree with TRBD2. The V segment lost 3 bases and the J segment 15 bases; nucleotides outside the gene matches: 5. Germline lookup yields CDR1 SEHNR and CDR2 FQNEAQ (reference sequence). CDR3 length: 13 residues. The CDR3 nucleotides read TGTGCCAGCAGCTTCCGACTAGCGGGGGGCCTGTTCTTC. Its translation: CASSFRLAGGLFF.

This clonotype has only a few counts. This chain uses TRBV7-2 with TRBJ2-3; TRBD1 matches at 7 bases. The V segment lost 7 bases and the J segment 6 bases; nucleotides outside the gene matches: 13. The CDR3 has 15 residues. Germline loops: CDR1 SGHTA, CDR2 FQGNSA. The CDR3 DNA sequence: TGTGCCAGCAATAGGGCGGTAGTCAGGGGGGATACGCAGTATTTT. Translated: CASNRAVVRGDTQYF.

The chain recombines TRBV10-3 with TRBJ2-7; TRBD1 aligns across 8 bases. Unmatched junction bases numbered 10, after V lost 10 bases and J lost 2 bases. There are 14 residues in the CDR3. Germline V gene sequence: CDR1 ENHRY, CDR2 SYGVKD. As DNA, the CDR3 is TGTGCCACCCGGGGGCTGACAGGGGCCTACGAGCAGTACTTC. This translates into CATRGLTGAYEQYF.

Turning to this clonotype: A much larger clone lies a single base off, so this may be a read error. V and J are TRBV5-1 and TRBJ1-6; D is perhaps TRBD1 (6 bases). The CDR3 runs to 15 residues. Germline assignment: CDR1 SGHRS and CDR2 YFSETQ. V lost 3 bases to trimming and J lost 10 bases, with 17 bases between them. CDR3 in amino acids: CASSCLGPGESPLHF. The CDR3 region has the DNA TGCGCCAGCAGCTGTCTGGGACCAGGGGAATCACCCCTCCACTTT.

The chain joins TRBV6-2 or TRBV6-3 to TRBJ2-1; D perhaps matches TRBD2 (6 bases). Deletions cut 7 bases from V and 8 bases from J, with 18 bases between. The CDR3 has 14 amino acids. CDR1 is MNHEY, CDR2 SVGEGT, per germline. The CDR3 region is CASTYRRGGDEQFF. The CDR3 region has the DNA TGTGCCAGCACGTACAGGCGGGGAGGCGATGAGCAGTTCTTC.

The V gene is TRBV24-1, the J gene TRBJ2-3; D remains unclear. Germline loops: CDR1 KGHDR, CDR2 SFDVKD. This CDR3 has 14 amino acids. V was pared by 5 bases and J by 0 bases, with 8 bases between. This CDR3 reads CATSAEPSTDTQYF. As DNA, the CDR3 is TGTGCCACCAGTGCGGAACCAAGCACAGATACGCAGTATTTT.

The CDR3 coding sequence is TGCGCCAGCAGCTTGGATGCACTCGCAGATACGCAGTATTTT. Its protein is CASSLDALADTQYF. The chain is built from TRBV5-1 and TRBJ2-3; D unclear. This CDR3 is built from 14 residues. Trimming stripped 0 bases from V and 4 bases from J, with 9 bases between. CDR1 and CDR2 (germline): SGHRS, YFSETQ. The full variable domain, with the rest looked up from reference TRBV5-1 and TRBJ2-3, is KAGVTQTPRYLIKTRGQQVTLSCSPISGHRSVSWYQQTPGQGLQFLFEYFSETQRNKGNFPGRFSGRQFSNSRSEMNVSTLELGDSALYLCASSLDALADTQYFGPGTRLTVL.

The chain couples TRBV4-3 to TRBJ2-5; D unresolved. Trimming took 0 bases from V and 2 from J, leaving 10 bases between them. The CDR3 consists of 15 residues. Germline CDR1 and CDR2: LGHNA and YSLEER. The CDR3 reads CASSQEGVGQETQYF. Written as DNA, the CDR3 is TGCGCCAGCAGCCAAGAAGGCGTCGGACAAGAGACCCAGTACTTC.

J is TRBJ1-2 and V is TRBV28; 7 nucleotides agree with TRBD1. CDR3 length equals 17 residues. Germline assignment: CDR1 MDHEN and CDR2 SYDVKM. The ends lost 7 bases at V and 5 bases at J; junction bases unmatched: 19. This CDR3 is CASTVQGFLSKGYGYTF. The CDR3, as DNA: TGTGCCAGCACTGTACAGGGGTTTCTCTCTAAGGGGTATGGCTACACCTTC.

In its sample, this clonotype was seen a few times. The chain combines TRBV7-2 with TRBJ2-5; no firm D call. The V gene lost 0 bases and the J gene lost 5 bases, with 10 bases spanning the gap. The CDR3 sequence is 14 residues long. Per the germline V gene, CDR1 is SGHTA and CDR2 is FQGNSA. CDR3 sequence: CASSLALLGETQYF. Here the CDR3 DNA reads TGTGCCAGCAGCTTAGCTTTGTTGGGCGAGACCCAGTACTTC.

This clonotype was observed a handful of times. The chain employs TRBV12-3 or TRBV12-4 and TRBJ2-7; 11 nucleotides align to TRBD2. CDR3 length equals 14 residues. The J segment lost 6 bases and the V segment lost 5 bases, leaving 6 bases of the junction unmatched. CDR3 residues: CASSISGGAAEQYF. The CDR3 bases are TGTGCCAGCAGTATTAGCGGGGGGGCCGCCGAGCAGTACTTC.

The chain combines TRBV7-9 with TRBJ2-1; D gene uncertain. The germline gives CDR1 SEHNR, CDR2 FQNEAQ (reference sequence). V lost 7 bases, J lost 5 bases, and 0 bases lay in between. The CDR3 has 9 amino acids. The CDR3, as DNA: TGTGCCAGCAACAATGAGCAGTTCTTC. Translation: CASNNEQFF.

This clonotype was found a few times. The J gene is TRBJ1-5, the V gene TRBV20-1, with 11 nucleotides matching TRBD1. There are 16 residues in the CDR3. CDR1 is DFQATT and CDR2 is SNEGSKA in the germline V gene (reference sequence). The trim removed 4 bases at V and 0 bases at J, leaving 5 bases unmatched. The CDR3 region has the DNA TGCAGTGCTATAGGACAGGGGGCACATAGCAATCAGCCCCAGCATTTT. Protein: CSAIGQGAHSNQPQHF.

The rearrangement joins TRBV20-1 to TRBJ2-7, with unresolved D. This CDR3 is 13 amino acids long. Trimming removed 6 bases at V and 8 bases at J, with 20 bases between. The germline CDR1 and CDR2 sequences are DFQATT and SNEGSKA (reference sequence). The CDR3 nucleotides are TGCAGTGCCCGCGACCCACGTTCCTGTAAGCAGTACTTC. This gives the protein CSARDPRSCKQYF.

This chain uses TRBV6-5 with TRBJ2-5, with D perhaps matching TRBD1 (5 bases). The J call may not be correct, given that the DNA end is closer to TRBJ2-7. This CDR3 region has 14 residues. Germline assignment: CDR1 MNHEY and CDR2 SVGAGI. This chain's CDR3 is CASSRREGYNEQYF. Written as DNA, the CDR3 is TGTGCCAGCAGCCGCAGGGAAGGGTACAACGAGCAGTACTTC.

The V gene is TRBV2, the J gene TRBJ1-2; 8 bases line up with TRBD1. The length of the CDR3 is 12 residues. Germline CDR1 and CDR2: SNHLY and FYNNEI. J gave up 8 bases and V 10 bases, and 9 bases lay outside the gene matches. CDR3 coding DNA: TGTGCCAATCAGAGCGGGACAGGCGGCTACACCTTC. As protein: CANQSGTGGYTF. The complete variable domain, with remaining parts taken from reference TRBV2 and TRBJ1-2, reads EPEVTQTPSHQVTQMGQEVILRCVPISNHLYFYWYRQILGQKVEFLVSFYNNEISEKSEIFDDQFSVERPDGSNFTLKIRSTKLEDSAMYFCANQSGTGGYTFGSGTRLTVV.

Remarks on this clonotype: The junction departs from the called germline gene at one end, perhaps through a read error. J is TRBJ2-3 and V is TRBV30; 13 bases line up with TRBD2. There are 13 residues in the CDR3. CDR1 GTSNPN and CDR2 SVGIG come from the germline V gene (reference sequence). CDR3 bases: TGTGTCTGGACTAGCGGGGGACTCGATACGCAGTATTTT. It encodes CVWTSGGLDTQYF.

This clonotype was observed a few times. This chain connects TRBV27 to TRBJ2-3; 7 bases line up with TRBD2. The CDR3 contains 15 residues. Germline V gives CDR1 MNHEY, CDR2 SMNVEV (reference sequence). Germline trimming cut 5 bases from V and 5 bases from J; bases unmatched to any gene: 10. For the CDR3, the DNA is TGTGCCAGCAGTCCATCGAGACTAGCCATAGATACGCAGTATTTT. Translating gives CASSPSRLAIDTQYF.

This clonotype was seen more than once but under ten times. The chain has TRBV12-3 or TRBV12-4 and TRBJ2-7, with D possibly matching TRBD1 (7 bases). The CDR3 is 15 amino acids. The V end lost 5 bases, the J end lost 2 bases, and 16 bases lay between the germline ends. CDR3: CASSRRTGGAYEQYF. CDR3 in DNA: TGTGCCAGCAGTCGCCGGACAGGAGGGGCCTACGAGCAGTACTTC.

There are a few counts of this clonotype. The chain joins TRBV28 to TRBJ2-1; perhaps D is TRBD1 or TRBD2 (5 bases each). Germline assignment: CDR1 MDHEN and CDR2 SYDVKM. V lost 8 bases and J lost 5, with 13 bases in between. This CDR3 has 13 residues. This chain's CDR3 is CASGGPLHNEQFF. CDR3 DNA sequence: TGTGCCAGCGGGGGTCCTCTCCACAATGAGCAGTTCTTC.

V usage is TRBV4-1 and J usage is TRBJ2-3; either TRBD1 or TRBD2 may fit D (5 bases each). Germline lookup yields CDR1 MGHRA and CDR2 YSYEKL. Trimming removed 1 base at V and 1 base at J, with 18 bases between. The CDR3 runs 18 residues. The CDR3 DNA reads TGCGCCAGCAGCCAAGTCGGTATCGGCAGGGACGGCACAGATACGCAGTATTTT. The encoded protein is CASSQVGIGRDGTDTQYF.

The table lists this clonotype with a count of one. The chain recombines TRBV6-2 or TRBV6-3 with TRBJ2-5; D gene ambiguous. Between the trimmed V and J ends, which lost 2 bases and 3 bases, there was a span of 4 bases. The CDR3 extends over 12 amino acids. CDR1 and CDR2 from the germline V gene are MNHEY and SVGEGT. In nucleotides, the CDR3 is TGTGCCAGCAGTTACGGGGAAGAGACCCAGTACTTC. Translated, it gives CASSYGEETQYF.

The table lists this clonotype with a few counts. V and J are TRBV20-1 and TRBJ1-2; D perhaps matches TRBD1 (6 bases). The CDR3 extends over 14 amino acids. Germline lookup yields CDR1 DFQATT and CDR2 SNEGSKA (reference sequence). V was trimmed by 3 bases and J by 3 bases, leaving 14 bases between them. The CDR3 protein is CSASGAGAHYGYTF. The CDR3 region has the DNA TGCAGTGCTAGCGGAGCAGGGGCCCACTATGGCTACACCTTC.

This clonotype came up a few times. The chain couples TRBV9 to TRBJ2-4, with 7 bases identical to TRBD2. The CDR3 has 13 residues. Germline V gives CDR1 SGDLS, CDR2 YYNGEE. V lost 7 bases and J lost 3; bases outside the gene matches: 4. In DNA, the CDR3 is TGTGCCAGCGGGGGGGACGACAAAAACATTCAGTACTTC. Amino acids: CASGGDDKNIQYF.

The rearrangement uses TRBV28 and TRBJ1-2, with D tentatively TRBD1 (5 bases). V dropped 6 bases and J dropped 7 bases, with 18 bases sitting between them. The CDR3 has 14 amino acids. CDR1 and CDR2 (germline): MDHEN, SYDVKM. The CDR3 nucleotides are TGTGCCAGCAGCTGGGGGTCGGGGAAAATTGGCTACACCTTC. Amino acids: CASSWGSGKIGYTF.